These 30 T cell receptor beta chains were all obtained from the same sample, sequenced in a study of Tregs in tolerant kidney transplant recipients. These receptors lack a known antigen. Assay used: immunoSEQ multiplex PCR; TCRdb lists only in-frame clones, some missing. The sample carries under 50,000 clones, around 95% recorded once. The sample was Tregs from blood cultured with allogeneic cells. All receptors derive from a human donor in good health.

The chain carries TRBV10-1 and TRBJ2-3; TRBD2 matches at 15 bases. Germline CDR1 reads WNHNN; CDR2 reads SYGVQD (reference sequence). The length of the CDR3 is 15 residues. With 4 bases clipped from V and 6 bases from J, the junction kept 2 bases outside the gene matches. The CDR3 nucleotides are TGCGCCAGCAGTGCCGGACTAGCGGGGGGGGATACGCAGTATTTT. It codes for CASSAGLAGGDTQYF.

The chain uses TRBV6-6 and TRBJ2-2; 10 positions agree with TRBD1. The CDR3 runs 16 residues. Germline assignment: CDR1 MNHNY and CDR2 SVGAGI (reference sequence). The trim removed 5 bases at V and 3 bases at J, leaving 6 bases unmatched. In DNA, the CDR3 is TGTGCCAGCAGTAAACGACAGGGGGCTGACACCGGGGAGCTGTTTTTT. Translating it yields CASSKRQGADTGELFF.

The chain joins TRBV6-1 to TRBJ1-2; TRBD1 is a possible D gene (6 bases). V was cut by 11 bases and J by 6 bases, with 16 bases left in between. Germline loops: CDR1 MNHNS, CDR2 SASEGT. The CDR3 loop spans 12 amino acids. The CDR3 reads CAGRGQTDGYTF. CDR3 coding DNA: TGTGCCGGGCGTGGACAGACAGATGGCTACACCTTC.

The chain is built from TRBV16 and TRBJ2-3; TRBD2 aligns across 9 bases. The CDR3 has 16 residues. From germline, CDR1 is KGHSY and CDR2 FQNENV. J lost 3 bases, V lost 5 bases, and 9 bases had no gene match. The CDR3 spells CASSTGRGLATDTQYF. The CDR3 nucleotides are TGTGCCAGCAGCACCGGTAGGGGACTAGCAACAGATACGCAGTATTTT.

The V and J genes are TRBV7-9 and TRBJ1-2; D uncertain. CDR1 is SEHNR and CDR2 is FQNEAQ in the germline V gene (reference sequence). V was clipped by 1 base and J by 3 bases, with 9 bases between them. This CDR3 is built from 14 residues. For the CDR3, the DNA is TGTGCCAGCAGCTTAGAGTCCGGCTACTATGGCTACACCTTC. Translation: CASSLESGYYGYTF.

The gene calls are TRBV4-2 and TRBJ2-5; TRBD2 agrees at 13 bases. With V trimmed by 0 bases and J by 5 bases, 24 bases remained unmatched. There are 23 residues in the CDR3. The germline V gene has CDR1 LGHNA and CDR2 YNFKEQ. CDR3 protein: CASSQDPGTSGMRGPTELETQYF. The DNA of the CDR3 is TGTGCCAGCAGCCAAGATCCCGGGACTAGCGGGATGAGGGGACCCACGGAATTGGAGACCCAGTACTTC.

The chain employs TRBV5-6 and TRBJ2-2; D is possibly TRBD1 (5 bases). The CDR3 sequence is 15 residues long. CDR1 and CDR2 from the germline V gene are SGHDT and YYEEEE. The V and J ends lost 4 bases and 5 bases respectively, with 15 bases between them. The CDR3 DNA follows: TGTGCCAGCAGCAGGACAATGTCGACTACCGGGGAGCTGTTTTTT. This encodes CASSRTMSTTGELFF.

The rearrangement joins TRBV18 to TRBJ1-1; D not resolved. Germline CDR1 reads KGHSH; CDR2 reads LQKENI. V shed 4 bases and J shed 3 bases, with 9 bases lying between them. The CDR3 covers 13 residues. CDR3 in DNA: TGTGCCAGCTCACTACGAACAGACACTGAAGCTTTCTTT. Residues: CASSLRTDTEAFF.

The V and J genes are TRBV9 and TRBJ2-7, with TRBD1 identical over 8 bases. This CDR3 has 16 residues. The J segment lost 4 bases and the V segment lost 6 bases, leaving 15 bases of the junction unmatched. Per germline, CDR1 SGDLS and CDR2 YYNGEE. CDR3 sequence: CASTPSPGTGAYEQYF. DNA for the CDR3: TGTGCCAGCACCCCCTCGCCGGGGACAGGAGCATACGAGCAGTACTTC.

The chain employs TRBV7-8 and TRBJ1-4; D gene uncertain. The ends were cut back, 8 bases at V and 4 bases at J, with 14 bases in the middle. The germline V gene encodes CDR1 SGHVS and CDR2 FQNEAQ. The CDR3 loop spans 14 amino acids. In nucleotides, the CDR3 is TGTGCCAGCGGTAGGACGGATCTTAATGAAAAACTGTTTTTT. Protein sequence: CASGRTDLNEKLFF.

The chain uses TRBV29-1 and TRBJ1-3; 9 positions match TRBD1. The CDR3 is 15 residues long. Germline CDR1 and CDR2: SQVTM and ANQGSEA. V shed 5 bases and J 8 bases; nucleotides not matched to a gene: 13. The CDR3 DNA sequence: TGCAGCGTTACGATATGGGACAGGGTTAGGGACACCATATATTTT. Translation gives CSVTIWDRVRDTIYF.

V usage is TRBV5-1 and J usage is TRBJ1-1, with D possibly matching TRBD1 (6 bases). Deletions cut 4 bases from V and 4 bases from J, with 20 bases between. Per germline, CDR1 SGHRS and CDR2 YFSETQ. This CDR3 comprises 16 residues. The CDR3 is CASSAGQAYGATEAFF. CDR3 nucleotide sequence: TGCGCCAGCAGCGCGGGACAAGCATATGGGGCCACTGAAGCTTTCTTT.

The chain is built from TRBV5-1 and TRBJ1-6, with D possibly being TRBD1 (5 bases). V lost 1 base to trimming and J lost 3 bases, with 11 bases between them. Germline V lookup: CDR1 SGHRS, CDR2 YFSETQ. This CDR3 region has 16 residues. In nucleotides, the CDR3 is TGCGCCAGCAGCTTGAGGGGCTCCCTCTATAATTCACCCCTCCACTTT. Its protein is CASSLRGSLYNSPLHF.

V is TRBV10-1 and J is TRBJ1-1; 7 positions agree with TRBD1. This CDR3 is built from 16 residues. Trimming took 2 bases from V and 4 from J; bases not matched to a gene: 10. Germline V gene sequence: CDR1 WNHNN, CDR2 SYGVQD (reference sequence). The CDR3: CASSERSDREGTEAFF. The CDR3 DNA reads TGCGCCAGCAGTGAGCGGTCCGACAGGGAGGGCACTGAAGCTTTCTTT.

This chain links TRBV28 with TRBJ1-1; no definite D call. Deletions cut 4 bases from V and 6 bases from J, with 6 bases between. CDR1 is MDHEN and CDR2 is SYDVKM in the germline V gene. The CDR3 sequence is 11 residues long. The CDR3 DNA follows: TGTGCCAGCAGTTCTGGTCCTGAAGCTTTCTTT. As protein: CASSSGPEAFF.

V is TRBV6-5 and J is TRBJ1-6; 11 bases are a match to TRBD1. From germline, CDR1 is MNHEY and CDR2 SVGAGI. The CDR3 covers 15 residues. After removal of 5 bases from V and 9 bases from J, the junction contained 6 bases not matched to a gene. CDR3 loop: CASSPEGTGGSPLHF. The CDR3 nucleotides read TGTGCCAGCAGTCCGGAGGGGACAGGGGGTTCACCCCTCCACTTT.

The chain carries TRBV18 and TRBJ2-7; D is perhaps TRBD1 (6 bases). Deletions cut 6 bases from V and 3 bases from J, with 15 bases between. CDR1 is KGHSH and CDR2 is LQKENI in the germline V gene. The CDR3 contains 14 residues. In DNA form, the CDR3 reads TGTGCCAGCTCTCGAATGGACAGCATCTACGAGCAGTACTTC. Translated, it gives CASSRMDSIYEQYF.

DNA for the CDR3: TGTGCCAGCAGGGACCGGGACAGGAGTAATGAAAAACTGTTTTTT. Protein product: CASRDRDRSNEKLFF. The chain is built from TRBV6-1 and TRBJ1-4; 8 nucleotides align to TRBD1. This CDR3 region has 15 residues. The trim removed 6 bases at V and 4 bases at J, leaving 7 bases unmatched. CDR1 is MNHNS and CDR2 is SASEGT in the germline V gene.

V usage is TRBV7-9 and J usage is TRBJ2-7, with 8 positions matching TRBD1. The V gene's germline CDR1 is SEHNR and CDR2 FQNEAQ (reference sequence). With 3 bases clipped from V and 2 bases from J, the junction kept 6 bases outside the gene matches. The CDR3 spans 15 residues. The CDR3, as DNA: TGTGCCAGCAGCTTGCGACAGGGGACAACCTACGAGCAGTACTTC. As protein: CASSLRQGTTYEQYF.

A single count supports this clone. V gene TRBV6-1 combines with J gene TRBJ2-1, with D unclear. Trimming shortened V by 6 bases and J by 9 bases, and 12 bases separated the two germline ends. CDR3 length: 12 residues. Germline lookup yields CDR1 MNHNS and CDR2 SASEGT. CDR3 sequence: CASSLRLGEQFF. The CDR3 region has the DNA TGTGCCAGCAGCCTAAGGTTGGGTGAGCAGTTCTTC.

The chain links TRBV7-9 to TRBJ1-2; D gene ambiguous. The germline V gene has CDR1 SEHNR and CDR2 FQNEAQ (reference sequence). The CDR3 is 12 amino acids. V was shortened by 5 bases and J by 7 bases, with 11 bases between the two germline ends. DNA of the CDR3: TGTGCCAGCAGCCGGGTGGCTGGTGGCTACACCTTC. Encoded protein: CASSRVAGGYTF.

The chain employs TRBV6-1 and TRBJ2-7, with TRBD2 as a possible D gene (5 bases). The germline V gene encodes CDR1 MNHNS and CDR2 SASEGT. V was trimmed by 1 base and J by 2 bases, leaving 9 bases between them. This CDR3 has 14 amino acids. CDR3 sequence reads: CASSEVWGAYEQYF. Here the CDR3 DNA reads TGTGCCAGCAGTGAAGTGTGGGGAGCCTACGAGCAGTACTTC.

The gene calls are TRBV6-1 and TRBJ2-1; D remains unclear. The CDR3 covers 14 residues. Per germline, CDR1 MNHNS and CDR2 SASEGT. The V end was cut by 6 bases, the J end by 0 bases, with 9 bases between. Written as DNA, the CDR3 is TGTGCCAGCAGGGTTTTAGGCTCCTACAATGAGCAGTTCTTC. Translated: CASRVLGSYNEQFF.

The chain has TRBV25-1 and TRBJ1-6; D remains ambiguous. Trimming took off 4 bases at V and 8 bases at J, with 9 bases between the two ends. Germline CDR1 MGHDK, CDR2 SYGVNS. This CDR3 is built from 13 residues. The CDR3 sequence is CASSGQLDSPLHF. The CDR3 DNA reads as TGTGCCAGCAGTGGACAATTGGATTCACCCCTCCACTTT.

This sequence joins TRBV2 and TRBJ1-1; D gene ambiguous. CDR3 size: 14 residues. The V and J ends lost 4 bases and 0 bases respectively, with 9 bases between them. Germline CDR1 is SNHLY and CDR2 is FYNNEI. The CDR3, as DNA: TGTGCCAGCAGTGTATGGGTCATGAACACTGAAGCTTTCTTT. Protein sequence: CASSVWVMNTEAFF.

The chain carries TRBV6-5 and TRBJ1-3; 7 nucleotides match TRBD1. The CDR3 is made up of 15 amino acids. Per germline, CDR1 MNHEY and CDR2 SVGAGI. The J segment lost 4 bases and the V segment lost 6 bases, leaving 9 bases of the junction unmatched. The CDR3 spells CASSSRGLFGNTIYF. The DNA of the CDR3 is TGTGCCAGCAGCTCGAGGGGGCTATTCGGAAACACCATATATTTT.

V and J are TRBV5-1 and TRBJ2-1, with TRBD2 identical over 11 bases. Germline loops: CDR1 SGHRS, CDR2 YFSETQ. The V segment lost 6 bases and the J segment 2 bases; nucleotides outside the gene matches: 4. CDR3 length: 15 amino acids. CDR3 in amino acids: CASTRGLAAYNEQFF. As DNA, the CDR3 is TGCGCCAGCACAAGGGGACTAGCGGCCTACAATGAGCAGTTCTTC.

The chain combines TRBV19 with TRBJ2-5; 7 positions match TRBD2. The V gene end was trimmed by 1 base and the J gene end by 5 bases; junction bases not matched to a gene: 4. CDR1 is LNHDA, CDR2 SQIVND, per germline (reference sequence). This CDR3 is 14 amino acids long. The CDR3 DNA reads TGTGCCAGTAGTATAGGAGCGGGGTCGGAGACCCAGTACTTC. It is translated as CASSIGAGSETQYF.

A word on this clone: Compared with germline, one end of the junction differs, possibly owing to a read error. Different DNA sequences within this sample yield the same CDR3. The chain uses TRBV7-2 and TRBJ2-7; the D is unclear. The germline CDR1 and CDR2 sequences are SGHTA and FQGNSA. The CDR3 extends over 11 amino acids. DNA for the CDR3: TGTGCCAGCAGCCCTTATCGCGAGCAGTATTTC. Its protein is CASSPYREQYF.

This clone was counted a single time. CDR3: CASRNRGNYGYTF. CDR3 sequence (DNA): TGTGCCAGTAGAAACAGGGGGAACTATGGCTACACCTTC. The rearrangement joins TRBV19 to TRBJ1-2, with 8 bases identical to TRBD1. Germline CDR1 and CDR2: LNHDA and SQIVND (reference sequence). With 6 bases clipped from V and 2 bases from J, the junction kept 2 bases outside the gene matches. The CDR3 loop spans 13 amino acids.